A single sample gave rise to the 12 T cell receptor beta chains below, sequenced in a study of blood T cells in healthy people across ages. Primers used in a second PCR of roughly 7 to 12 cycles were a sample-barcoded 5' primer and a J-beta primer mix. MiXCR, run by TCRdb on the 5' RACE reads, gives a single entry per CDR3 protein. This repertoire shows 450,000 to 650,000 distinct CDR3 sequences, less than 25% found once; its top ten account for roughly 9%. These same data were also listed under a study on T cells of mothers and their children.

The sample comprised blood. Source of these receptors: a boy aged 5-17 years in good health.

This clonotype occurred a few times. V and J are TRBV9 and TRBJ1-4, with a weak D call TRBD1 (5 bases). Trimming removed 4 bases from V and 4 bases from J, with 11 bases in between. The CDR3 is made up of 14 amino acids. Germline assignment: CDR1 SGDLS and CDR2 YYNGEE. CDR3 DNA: TGTGCCAGCAGCCCGGGACCGGATAATGAAAAACTGTTTTTT. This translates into CASSPGPDNEKLFF. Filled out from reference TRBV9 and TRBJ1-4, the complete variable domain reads DSGVTQTPKHLITATGQRVTLRCSPRSGDLSVYWYQQSLDQGLQFLIQYYNGEERAKGNILERFSAQQFPDLHSELNLSSLELGDSALYFCASSPGPDNEKLFFGSGTQLSVL.

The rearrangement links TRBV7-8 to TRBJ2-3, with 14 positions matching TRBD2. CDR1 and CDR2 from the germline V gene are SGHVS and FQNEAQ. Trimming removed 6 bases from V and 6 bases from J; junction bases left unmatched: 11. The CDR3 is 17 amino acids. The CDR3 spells CASRRPGLAGVVDTQYF. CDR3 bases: TGTGCCAGCAGGCGACCGGGACTAGCGGGGGTAGTGGATACGCAGTATTTT. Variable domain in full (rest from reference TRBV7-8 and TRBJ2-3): GAGVSQSPRYKVAKRGQDVALRCDPISGHVSLFWYQQALGQGPEFLTYFQNEAQLDKSGLPSDRFFAERPEGSVSTLKIQRTQQEDSAVYLCASRRPGLAGVVDTQYFGPGTRLTVL.

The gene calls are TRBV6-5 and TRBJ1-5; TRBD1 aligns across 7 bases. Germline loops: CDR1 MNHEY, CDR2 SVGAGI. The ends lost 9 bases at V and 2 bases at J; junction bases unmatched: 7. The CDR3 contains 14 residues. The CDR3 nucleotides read TGTGCCAGTAGACAAGACAGGGGCAATCAGCCCCAGCATTTT. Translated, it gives CASRQDRGNQPQHF.

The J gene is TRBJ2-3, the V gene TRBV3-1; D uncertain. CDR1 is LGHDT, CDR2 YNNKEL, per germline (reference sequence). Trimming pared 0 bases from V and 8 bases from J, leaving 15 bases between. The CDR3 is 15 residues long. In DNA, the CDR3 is TGTGCCAGCAGCCAAGACGCCCTGAGGCGAGGTACGCAGTATTTT. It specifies CASSQDALRRGTQYF.

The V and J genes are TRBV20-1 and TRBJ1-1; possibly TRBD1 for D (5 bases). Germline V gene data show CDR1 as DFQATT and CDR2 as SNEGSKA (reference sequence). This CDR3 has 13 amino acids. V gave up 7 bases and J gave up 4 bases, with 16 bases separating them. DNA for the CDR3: TGCAGTGTACAAGGGCGGAGGGGCACTGAAGCTTTCTTT. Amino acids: CSVQGRRGTEAFF.

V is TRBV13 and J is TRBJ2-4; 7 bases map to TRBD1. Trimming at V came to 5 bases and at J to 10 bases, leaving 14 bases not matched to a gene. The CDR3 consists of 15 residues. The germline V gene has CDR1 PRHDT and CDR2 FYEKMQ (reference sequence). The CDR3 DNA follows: TGTGCCAGCAGCCTTAGACAGGGCCGTCTTAATATTCAGTACTTC. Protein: CASSLRQGRLNIQYF.

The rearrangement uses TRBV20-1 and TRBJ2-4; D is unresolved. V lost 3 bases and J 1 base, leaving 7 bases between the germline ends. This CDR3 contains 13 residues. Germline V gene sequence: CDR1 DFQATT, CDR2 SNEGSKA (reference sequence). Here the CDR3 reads CSASAPAKNIQYF. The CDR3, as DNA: TGCAGTGCTAGTGCTCCGGCCAAAAACATTCAGTACTTC.

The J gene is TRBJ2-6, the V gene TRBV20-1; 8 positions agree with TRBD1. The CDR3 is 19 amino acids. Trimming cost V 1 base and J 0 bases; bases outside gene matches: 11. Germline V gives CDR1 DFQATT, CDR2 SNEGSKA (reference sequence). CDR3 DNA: TGCAGTGCTAGAGGCCCGACAGGGGAGCCTCTCTCTGGGGCCAACGTCCTGACTTTC. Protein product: CSARGPTGEPLSGANVLTF.

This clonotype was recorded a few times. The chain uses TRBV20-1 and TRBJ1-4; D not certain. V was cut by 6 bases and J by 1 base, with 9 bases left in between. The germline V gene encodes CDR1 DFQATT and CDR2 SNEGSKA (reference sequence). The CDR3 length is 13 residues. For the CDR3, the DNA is TGCAGTGCGCTAACCCTAACTAATGAAAAACTGTTTTTT. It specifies CSALTLTNEKLFF.

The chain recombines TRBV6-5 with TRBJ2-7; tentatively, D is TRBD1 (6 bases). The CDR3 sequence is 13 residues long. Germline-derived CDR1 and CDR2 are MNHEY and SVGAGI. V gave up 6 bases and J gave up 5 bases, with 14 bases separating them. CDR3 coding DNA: TGTGCCAGCAGACGGCCCACAGGGAACGAGCAGTACTTC. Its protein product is CASRRPTGNEQYF.

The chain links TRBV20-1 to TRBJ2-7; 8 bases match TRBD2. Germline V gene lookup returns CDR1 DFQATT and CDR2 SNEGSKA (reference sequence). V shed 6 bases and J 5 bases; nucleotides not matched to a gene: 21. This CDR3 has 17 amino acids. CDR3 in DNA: TGCAGTGCCCTATGGGCAGGGGCGGGGACTAGTACCCACGAGCAGTACTTC. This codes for CSALWAGAGTSTHEQYF.

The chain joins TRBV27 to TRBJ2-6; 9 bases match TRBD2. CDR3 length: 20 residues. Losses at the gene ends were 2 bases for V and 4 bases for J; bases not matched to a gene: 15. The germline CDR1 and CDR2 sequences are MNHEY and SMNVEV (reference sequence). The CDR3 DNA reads TGTGCCAGCAGTTTAGAAGTTGCGGGGGGGCCCTTCCCCGGGGCCAACGTCCTGACTTTC. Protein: CASSLEVAGGPFPGANVLTF.